The clone carrying this T cell receptor beta chain was recorded at least ten times. What it binds is unknown. This sample was included in a study of T cell repertoires in cytomegalovirus infection. Study background: It was recently identified HLA-C-restricted and well-studied HLA-B-restricted CMV epitopes that the study used. Public signatures in TCR beta pointed to CMV infection and matching HLA type.

Study findings and constraints: Public TCR beta family frequency separated CMV-and-HLA carriers, including in an independent cohort. In two of eight donors, the top clonotype was HLA-C-restricted CMV-specific.

TCRdb processed the reads anew with MiXCR; each CDR3 protein has one entry. The sample records about 700,000 distinct CDR3 sequences, about 30% being singletons. The V gene end was trimmed by 7 bases and the J gene end by 2 bases; junction bases not matched to a gene: 3. Germline CDR1 SGHVS, CDR2 FNYEAQ. CDR3 length: 13 residues. The genes are TRBV7-6 and TRBJ2-5; 8 nucleotides agree with TRBD2. Material: cultured PBMCs, obtained from culture after CMV antigen stimulation. The TCR originated in a human donor in good health (CMV status not recorded). Some clones in this sample may be carry-over from other donors' samples. This CDR3 is CASNLAGQETQYF. The CDR3 nucleotides read TGTGCCAGCAATTTAGCGGGGCAAGAGACCCAGTACTTC.